This is a list of T cell receptor beta chains from one sample in a study of CD8+CD57+ T cells in acquired aplastic anemia. TCRdb independently ran MiXCR on the reads; one entry per CDR3 protein. The table records 150,000 to 200,000 distinct CDR3 sequences, about half of them present only once. The sequenced sample was sorted CD4+, CD8+, or CD8+CD57+ T cells (not recorded which) from PBMCs. These receptors were taken from a human donor with aplastic anemia. Each CDR3 is given without its conserved first and last residue. A row's size may be missing; if present it is once, few, many or a size class.

>TRBJ1-5|NA|TRBV2
ASSEVSSYQPQH
>TRBJ2-3|many|TRBV12-3/TRBV12-4
ASSPLGQASDTQY
>TRBJ2-2|NA|TRBV19
ASSMARLNTGELF
>TRBJ2-3|NA|TRBV7-3
ASSLDFGTQY
>TRBJ2-1|NA|TRBV3-1
ASSRGGGSSYNEQF
>TRBJ1-4|NA|TRBV10-3
AISDLQGANEKLF
>TRBJ2-2|NA|TRBV19
ATRDRGPGELF
>TRBJ1-6|NA|TRBV9
ASSPRQ
>TRBJ2-2|NA|TRBV10-3
ASTRRTDANTGELF
>TRBJ1-5|many|TRBV25-1
ASSLGKGNQPQH
>TRBJ1-5|NA|TRBV7-9
ASSPGISQPQH
>TRBJ2-5|NA|TRBV5-6
ASSWQAGWQETQY
>TRBJ2-3|NA|TRBV29-1
SAGGAAGDTQY
>TRBJ1-5|many|TRBV2
AGGTVGNQPQH
>TRBJ2-7|once|TRBV7-2
ASSLGQSSSYEQY
>TRBJ2-3|few|TRBV10-3
AIKASSTDTQY
>TRBJ1-6|NA|TRBV7-2
ASRPPGGFGSPLH
>TRBJ1-1|few|TRBV15
ATSRDRKAF
>TRBJ2-3|few|TRBV9
ASSDLDGDTQY
>TRBJ2-7|NA|TRBV2
ASTFSRAYEQY
>TRBJ2-1|many|TRBV7-6
ASSGAGGWNEQF
>TRBJ2-7|few|TRBV2
ASRGIRVSYEQY
>TRBJ2-7|NA|TRBV7-8
ASSPRDRGSEQY
>TRBJ2-7|once|TRBV19
ASSSAGTKYEQY
>TRBJ2-3|NA|TRBV29-1
SAQSPLWSGCTDTQY
>TRBJ2-3|many|TRBV7-9
ASSGGTDTQY
>TRBJ2-2|once|TRBV2
ASSPQGHGELF
>TRBJ2-3|few|TRBV11-1
ASSLIARSTDTQY
>TRBJ1-2|many|TRBV20-1
SARNRGEVQANGYT
>TRBJ2-1|NA|TRBV10-3
AISESKLAGGPGEQF
>TRBJ1-1|NA|TRBV6-1
ASTRQGMAEAF
>TRBJ1-4|NA|TRBV2
ASSEQGQGIGKLF
>TRBJ1-2|NA|TRBV7-3
ASSLDPNNPYGYT
>TRBJ1-2|many|TRBV6-1
ASSDVYGYT
>TRBJ2-7|many|TRBV29-1
SARRGGSYEQY
>TRBJ2-3|few|TRBV10-1
ASSESSGKTDTQY
>TRBJ2-3|NA|TRBV7-3
ASQGGLADTQY
>TRBJ2-5|NA|TRBV14
ASSLGSRGETQY
>TRBJ1-3|NA|TRBV19
ASSIGTGTGNTIY
>TRBJ2-7|NA|TRBV2
VSRLDSFYVDEQY
>NA|NA|TRBV5-1
ASSRAIEQF
>TRBJ1-1|NA|TRBV30
AWSPGGVNTEAF
>TRBJ1-2|NA|TRBV28
ASSLRETGYT
>TRBJ1-6|NA|TRBV20-1
SGNGTAYNSPLH
>TRBJ2-1|NA|TRBV28
ASSPLISGSPSYNEQF